This T cell receptor beta chain was sequenced in a study of blood T cell repertoires in COVID-19. Study as a whole: From the United States, Italy and Spain came samples of acute and convalescent COVID-19. T cells, B-cell-depleted T cells, or PBMCs provided the cDNA or gDNA that served as material.

In the original processing: Reference gene primer amplification gave estimated nucleated cell counts. Method: immunoSEQ multiplex PCR; TCRdb's copy keeps in-frame clones and lacks some. D and trimming come from the DNA, and the V and J calls and clone size come from that table. The sample lists about 90,000 clones; around 90% were seen once. During active infection, Seattle patients enrolled and were then monitored through disease. Germline values: CDR1 MGHRA, CDR2 YSYEKL. V dropped 2 bases and J dropped 7; count of bases not matched to a gene: 8. CDR3 length: 16 amino acids. The clonotype was recovered from a man over 45 with COVID-19, enrolled during active disease. The chain recombines TRBV4-1 with TRBJ2-2; 9 bases are a match to TRBD1. Sequencing was carried out using peripheral blood. In DNA form, the CDR3 reads TGCGCCAGCAGCCAAAAGTCCACAGGGGGCGGCGGGGAGCTGTTTTTT. It translates to CASSQKSTGGGGELFF.